This T cell receptor beta chain derives from a study of prognosis after radiotherapy for stage I lung cancer. The genomic DNA TCR beta CDR3 region underwent two rounds of multiplex PCR. During first-round PCR, primers specific to each TRBV and TRBJ gene were used. Each CDR3 protein is one row after TCRdb ran MiXCR on the multiplex PCR reads. The sample includes tens of thousands of distinct CDR3 sequences, around 42% of them seen just once. Looked up from germline, CDR1 is MNHEY and CDR2 is SVGAGI. This CDR3 is built from 15 residues. With 2 bases removed from V and 2 bases from J, the gap between germline ends came to 13 bases.

The origin of this receptor is a donor over 45 with non-small cell lung cancer. This material consisted of PBMCs, taken before or after stereotactic body radiation therapy (not recorded which). The chain uses TRBV6-5 and TRBJ2-7, with D perhaps given as TRBD1 or TRBD2 (5 bases each). The CDR3 loop is CASSYHPGRTYEQYF. CDR3 coding DNA: TGTGCCAGCAGTTACCACCCGGGGCGGACCTACGAGCAGTACTTC.